The text below deals with one T cell receptor beta chain. Its antigen is undetermined. The data were taken from a study of cytomegalovirus exposure and HLA in healthy donors. Only in-frame clones appear in the TCRdb table, and some are missing; sequencing was by immunoSEQ multiplex PCR. Of fewer than 200,000 clones detected, 89% appear once; the ten largest clones hold around a tenth. Overall study findings and caveats: As was reported, the classifier diagnosed cytomegalovirus status with high specificity and sensitivity. First-cohort TCR clusters were later found to tend to co-occur in the 120 or so validation repertoires. Testing in vitro showed three CMV-associated chains specific for CMV antigens.

The TCR comes from a woman aged 18-29 years in good health and CMV-seropositive. Specimen: PBMCs.

This CDR3 reads CSARARDIGYF. As DNA, the CDR3 is TGCAGTGCTAGAGCAAGGGACATCGGGTACTTC. The chain combines TRBV20-1 with TRBJ2-5; D may be TRBD1 (6 bases). CDR1 is DFQATT, CDR2 SNEGSKA, per germline (reference sequence). The CDR3 loop spans 11 amino acids. V gave up 1 base and J gave up 13 bases, with 13 bases separating them.